The 22 T cell receptor beta chains given below trace back to one sample, sequenced in a study of T cell clonotyping in hematopoietic cell transplantation. The time point: recipient sample about 28 days before transplant, after cytoreduction. The protocol was immunoSEQ multiplex PCR, while the TCRdb copy is restricted to in-frame clones and leaves out a portion. The sample carries roughly 27,000 clones, 75% to 85% recorded once. Source: peripheral blood mononuclear cells, taken before stem cell transplant. All receptors derive from a woman between 55 and 75 years old with acute myeloid leukemia. Some clones in this sample may be carry-over from other donors' samples.

This chain joins TRBV7-6 and TRBJ1-1; D gene unclear. Germline V gene lookup returns CDR1 SGHVS and CDR2 FNYEAQ. Trimming pared 2 bases from V and 3 bases from J, leaving 10 bases between. CDR3 length: 14 amino acids. CDR3 amino acids: CASSLTDGYTEAFF. The CDR3 DNA is TGTGCCAGCAGCTTAACGGACGGGTACACTGAAGCTTTCTTT.

The chain links TRBV27 to TRBJ2-7; the match to TRBD1 covers 10 bases. This CDR3 contains 15 residues. Germline V lookup: CDR1 MNHEY, CDR2 SMNVEV (reference sequence). The V gene end was trimmed by 5 bases and the J gene end by 0 bases; junction bases not matched to a gene: 4. The CDR3 protein is CASSRGTGVSYEQYF. The DNA for the CDR3 is TGTGCCAGCAGTCGCGGGACAGGGGTCTCCTACGAGCAGTACTTC.

The rearrangement joins TRBV2 to TRBJ1-1; D is uncertain. This CDR3 has 13 amino acids. The germline V and J ends were trimmed by 4 bases and 1 base, with 7 bases remaining between them. Germline CDR1 reads SNHLY; CDR2 reads FYNNEI. In DNA form, the CDR3 reads TGTGCCAGCAGTGTACGCAGGAACACTGAAGCTTTCTTT. Residues: CASSVRRNTEAFF.

This rearrangement joins TRBV7-9 to TRBJ2-6, with D hard to call. The CDR3 totals 18 residues. V shed 0 bases and J shed 3 bases, with 15 bases lying between them. Germline V gene data show CDR1 as SEHNR and CDR2 as FQNEAQ (reference sequence). The chain's CDR3 is CASSLALLQDYGANVLTF. CDR3 DNA sequence: TGTGCCAGCAGCTTAGCTTTACTTCAGGATTATGGGGCCAACGTCCTGACTTTC.

V gene TRBV25-1 combines with J gene TRBJ2-2, with TRBD2 matching over 7 bases. Losses at the gene ends were 4 bases for V and 2 bases for J; bases not matched to a gene: 7. This CDR3 spans 16 amino acids. The germline V gene encodes CDR1 MGHDK and CDR2 SYGVNS. CDR3 loop: CASSGEGLINTGELFF. As DNA, the CDR3 is TGTGCCAGCAGTGGGGAGGGACTGATTAACACCGGGGAGCTGTTTTTT.

This clone appeared once. V gene TRBV6-5 combines with J gene TRBJ2-5; TRBD2 might be the D (6 bases). The V and J ends lost 5 bases and 11 bases respectively, with 12 bases between them. CDR3 length equals 11 residues. The germline gives CDR1 MNHEY, CDR2 SVGAGI. CDR3 in DNA: TGTGCCAGCAGTCTTCGACTAGGGCAGTACTTC. Translated, it gives CASSLRLGQYF.

The chain is built from TRBV7-2 and TRBJ1-4; 9 bases are a match to TRBD1. This CDR3 has 12 residues. Germline CDR1 SGHTA, CDR2 FQGNSA. After removal of 4 bases from V and 13 bases from J, the junction contained 4 bases not matched to a gene. CDR3 region: CASSWGQGGLFF. CDR3 sequence (DNA): TGTGCCAGCAGCTGGGGACAGGGTGGACTGTTTTTT.

This chain links TRBV10-3 with TRBJ2-3; the match to TRBD2 covers 8 bases. The CDR3 has 16 amino acids. Germline loops: CDR1 ENHRY, CDR2 SYGVKD. V was clipped by 4 bases and J by 0 bases; unmatched bases: 6. The CDR3 loop is CAISARGAYSTDTQYF. In DNA, the CDR3 is TGTGCCATCAGTGCGCGGGGGGCTTACAGCACAGATACGCAGTATTTT.

The V gene is TRBV7-2, the J gene TRBJ1-1; TRBD1 matches at 10 bases. The CDR3 loop spans 17 amino acids. Germline V gene data show CDR1 as SGHTA and CDR2 as FQGNSA. Germline trimming cut 5 bases from V and 0 bases from J; bases unmatched to any gene: 9. CDR3 coding DNA: TGTGCCAGCAGCCCCTGGGACAGGGGATTTATGAACACTGAAGCTTTCTTT. It encodes CASSPWDRGFMNTEAFF.

This chain links TRBV11-2 with TRBJ2-1, with TRBD2 matching over 9 bases. The trim removed 2 bases at V and 6 bases at J, leaving 5 bases unmatched. The CDR3 is 15 amino acids. Germline V gene sequence: CDR1 SGHAT, CDR2 FQNNGV. CDR3 in amino acids: CASSLIAGGPNEQFF. The CDR3 nucleotides read TGTGCCAGCAGCTTAATTGCGGGAGGGCCCAATGAGCAGTTCTTC.

V usage is TRBV11-1 and J usage is TRBJ2-5; D remains ambiguous. The CDR3 is made up of 12 amino acids. Trimming left V 2 bases short and J 5 bases short, with 6 bases between. Looked up from germline, CDR1 is SGHAT and CDR2 is FQDESV (reference sequence). The DNA of the CDR3 is TGTGCCAGCAGCTTATTATCGGAGACCCAGTACTTC. Its translation is CASSLLSETQYF.

This chain joins TRBV28 and TRBJ1-5; no definite D call. The germline V and J ends were trimmed by 7 bases and 1 base, with 14 bases remaining between them. Germline CDR1 is MDHEN and CDR2 is SYDVKM. The CDR3 is made up of 15 amino acids. CDR3 coding DNA: TGTGCCAGCACCTTTGGAGGAGTAAGCAATCAGCCCCAGCATTTT. Residues: CASTFGGVSNQPQHF. Full variable domain (rest looked up from reference TRBV28 and TRBJ1-5): DVKVTQSSRYLVKRTGEKVFLECVQDMDHENMFWYRQDPGLGLRLIYFSYDVKMKEKGDIPEGYSVSREKKERFSLILESASTNQTSMYLCASTFGGVSNQPQHFGDGTRLSIL.

The chain links TRBV11-2 to TRBJ1-3, with D uncertain. Germline values: CDR1 SGHAT, CDR2 FQNNGV. Trimming took 3 bases from V and 4 from J, leaving 4 bases between them. There are 12 residues in the CDR3. CDR3 DNA sequence: TGTGCCAGCAGCTTTACCGGAAACACCATATATTTT. The encoded protein is CASSFTGNTIYF. Variable domain in full (rest from reference TRBV11-2 and TRBJ1-3): EAGVAQSPRYKIIEKRQSVAFWCNPISGHATLYWYQQILGQGPKLLIQFQNNGVVDDSQLPKDRFSAERLKGVDSTLKIQPAKLEDSAVYLCASSFTGNTIYFGEGSWLTVV.

The V and J genes are TRBV29-1 and TRBJ2-1; D is ambiguous. The germline CDR1 and CDR2 sequences are SQVTM and ANQGSEA. Deletions cut 4 bases from V and 4 bases from J, with 5 bases between. This CDR3 has 11 residues. DNA of the CDR3: TGCAGCGTTGTTCTTTACAATGAGCAGTTCTTC. Translating it yields CSVVLYNEQFF.

The chain uses TRBV28 and TRBJ2-7; 7 nucleotides match TRBD2. The CDR3 length is 17 residues. From germline, CDR1 is MDHEN and CDR2 SYDVKM. The junction had 13 bases not matched to a gene; V was cut back by 4 bases and J by 1 base. CDR3 in amino acids: CASSSPQGGSRSYEQYF. CDR3 coding DNA: TGTGCCAGCAGTTCCCCTCAAGGCGGGAGCAGGTCCTACGAGCAGTACTTC. Supplemented by reference TRBV28 and TRBJ2-7, the full variable domain reads DVKVTQSSRYLVKRTGEKVFLECVQDMDHENMFWYRQDPGLGLRLIYFSYDVKMKEKGDIPEGYSVSREKKERFSLILESASTNQTSMYLCASSSPQGGSRSYEQYFGPGTRLTVT.

The V and J genes are TRBV19 and TRBJ2-2, with TRBD1 matching 9 bases. Germline loops: CDR1 LNHDA, CDR2 SQIVND (reference sequence). After removal of 3 bases from V and 5 bases from J, the junction contained 4 bases not matched to a gene. The CDR3 is 15 residues long. In DNA, the CDR3 is TGTGCCAGTAGTATCACAGGGGGCTTTACCGGGGAGCTGTTTTTT. Its protein product is CASSITGGFTGELFF.

The gene calls are TRBV4-2 and TRBJ2-1; D uncertain. Trimming left V 3 bases short and J 7 bases short, with 4 bases between. The CDR3 totals 11 residues. Germline lookup yields CDR1 LGHNA and CDR2 YNFKEQ. The CDR3 DNA follows: TGTGCCAGCAGCCATTTAAATGAGCAGTTCTTC. This encodes CASSHLNEQFF.

J is TRBJ2-2 and V is TRBV10-3; no definite D call. This CDR3 has 13 residues. CDR1 is ENHRY and CDR2 is SYGVKD in the germline V gene. Trimming shortened V by 10 bases and J by 0 bases, and 9 bases separated the two germline ends. The CDR3 bases are TGTGCCACTTCAGACGCGAACACCGGGGAGCTGTTTTTT. It is translated as CATSDANTGELFF.

J is TRBJ2-7 and V is TRBV4-1; 13 bases line up with TRBD2. The ends lost 1 base at V and 3 bases at J; junction bases unmatched: 9. The germline gives CDR1 MGHRA, CDR2 YSYEKL. CDR3 length equals 18 residues. In DNA form, the CDR3 reads TGCGCCAGCAGCCAAGTCCAAGGACTAGCGGGGGACCACTACGAGCAGTACTTC. It yields the protein CASSQVQGLAGDHYEQYF.

As DNA, the CDR3 is TGCGCCAGCAGCCAACAGACAGTGGGAGATACGCAGTATTTT. Translation gives CASSQQTVGDTQYF. The chain uses TRBV4-3 and TRBJ2-3, with D possibly TRBD1 on 5 matching bases. This CDR3 spans 14 amino acids. CDR1 and CDR2 (germline): LGHNA, YSLEER. V was shortened by 2 bases and J by 5 bases, with 11 bases between the two germline ends.

The genes are TRBV11-2 and TRBJ1-2; 7 bases line up with TRBD1. CDR3 length equals 14 residues. Trimming at V came to 5 bases and at J to 4 bases, leaving 7 bases not matched to a gene. The germline CDR1 and CDR2 sequences are SGHAT and FQNNGV. This CDR3 is CASSLEGQIYGYTF. In DNA form, the CDR3 reads TGTGCCAGCAGCCTTGAGGGACAGATCTATGGCTACACCTTC.

The chain has TRBV29-1 and TRBJ1-1; TRBD1 matches 10 bases. V shed 8 bases and J 5 bases; nucleotides not matched to a gene: 8. The CDR3 is made up of 13 amino acids. Per germline, CDR1 SQVTM and CDR2 ANQGSEA. The CDR3 is CSFKTGGRTEAFF. CDR3 bases: TGCAGCTTCAAGACAGGGGGCCGGACTGAAGCTTTCTTT.